This TCR beta chain is drawn from a study of beta chain features in type 1 diabetes. About the research overall: Across every sample, over 100 million sorted cells were examined in total. Whole-study findings and limits: In every one of the four CD4+ subsets, TCRB CDR3s were moderately but significantly shorter in Type 1 diabetes patients. Any PCR bias toward short templates would affect both groups alike.

Per germline, CDR1 SGDLS and CDR2 YYNGEE. Trimming removed 0 bases at V and 4 bases at J, with 14 bases between. There are 16 residues in the CDR3. In regard to this clone: The antigen is undetermined.

Expressed TCRB transcripts were sequenced, since all the RNA that had been isolated was reverse transcribed. Using immunoSEQ multiplex PCR, the repertoire was profiled, and TCRdb retains in-frame clones only, with some absent. The table includes 900,000 or so clones, roughly a sixth detected once. The receptor's source is a woman between 18 and 30 years old in good health. The gene calls are TRBV9 and TRBJ2-1; D perhaps matches TRBD2 (6 bases). The sample comprised naive CD4+ T cells from blood. Here the CDR3 reads CASSVGGTPTYNEQFF. CDR3 sequence (DNA): TGTGCCAGCAGCGTAGGCGGGACCCCGACTTACAATGAGCAGTTCTTC.